The 18 T cell receptor beta chains reported below all come from one sample, sequenced in a study of human T cells and chemical hapten exposure. Time point reported: pre-sensitization, week 0. The treatment was: therapeutic diphenylcyclopropenone sensitization with weekly scalp DPC. TCRdb used MiXCR to reprocess the RACE reads, holding one entry per CDR3 protein. This table holds about 270,000 distinct CDR3 sequences, around 7.3% found once. The sequencing used whole blood, collected in connection with sensitization to the hapten diphenylcyclopropenone (DPC). The receptors here all came from a man between 18 and 35 years old with alopecia areata. Some clones in this sample may be carry-over from other donors' samples.

The table lists this clonotype with many counts. The rearrangement links TRBV5-1 to TRBJ2-5; D is tentatively TRBD1 or TRBD2 (5 bases each). V was cut by 4 bases and J by 1 base, with 11 bases left in between. The germline CDR1 and CDR2 sequences are SGHRS and YFSETQ. This CDR3 region has 14 residues. The CDR3 spells CASSLPGPQETQYF. The CDR3 DNA reads TGCGCCAGCAGCCTACCGGGACCCCAAGAGACCCAGTACTTC. Supplemented by reference TRBV5-1 and TRBJ2-5, the full variable domain reads KAGVTQTPRYLIKTRGQQVTLSCSPISGHRSVSWYQQTPGQGLQFLFEYFSETQRNKGNFPGRFSGRQFSNSRSEMNVSTLELGDSALYLCASSLPGPQETQYFGPGTRLLVL.

This clonotype came up many times. V gene TRBV10-3 combines with J gene TRBJ1-4; TRBD1 matches at 9 bases. J lost 4 bases, V lost 10 bases, and 10 bases had no gene match. Germline loops: CDR1 ENHRY, CDR2 SYGVKD. The CDR3 is 15 residues long. CDR3 protein: CATRPGQGVNEKLFF. CDR3 coding DNA: TGTGCCACCCGTCCGGGACAGGGAGTTAATGAAAAACTGTTTTTT.

The chain couples TRBV15 to TRBJ2-2, with 7 bases lining up with TRBD1. From germline, CDR1 is LNHNV and CDR2 YYDKDF (reference sequence). Trimming at V came to 3 bases and at J to 0 bases, leaving 10 bases not matched to a gene. CDR3 length: 18 residues. The CDR3 protein is CATSSTSRQGSNTGELFF. CDR3 nucleotide sequence: TGTGCCACCAGCAGTACCTCCAGACAGGGTTCGAACACCGGGGAGCTGTTTTTT.

This clonotype was observed a few times. V usage is TRBV7-9 and J usage is TRBJ2-5, with no clear D. This CDR3 region has 13 residues. Germline V gene sequence: CDR1 SEHNR, CDR2 FQNEAQ (reference sequence). V was pared by 3 bases and J by 5 bases, with 10 bases between. DNA of the CDR3: TGTGCCAGCAGCTTCTCCGGGTTCGAGACCCAGTACTTC. Protein: CASSFSGFETQYF.

The chain joins TRBV6-6 to TRBJ2-1; weak D call: TRBD2 (6 bases). CDR1 is MNHNY and CDR2 is SVGAGI in the germline V gene (reference sequence). The CDR3 is 14 amino acids. V lost 5 bases, J lost 4 bases, and 12 bases lay in between. The CDR3 sequence is CASSPLARYNEQFF. The CDR3 DNA reads TGTGCCAGCAGTCCTCTAGCGAGATACAATGAGCAGTTCTTC.

This clonotype appeared a few times. The V and J genes are TRBV6-2 or TRBV6-3 and TRBJ2-5; possibly TRBD1 or TRBD2 for D (5 bases each). The CDR3 runs 14 residues. CDR1 and CDR2 (germline): MNHEY, SVGEGT. Trimming stripped 3 bases from V and 5 bases from J, with 13 bases between. Here the CDR3 DNA reads TGTGCCAGCAGTTATAGTCAGGGAGTGGAGACCCAGTACTTC. It specifies CASSYSQGVETQYF.

This clonotype was counted between two and nine times. The chain is built from TRBV5-1 and TRBJ2-5; D possibly corresponds to TRBD1 (6 bases). In germline, CDR1 is SGHRS, CDR2 YFSETQ. Trimming took off 1 base at V and 4 bases at J, with 11 bases between the two ends. This CDR3 spans 14 amino acids. This chain's CDR3 is CASSLPGDTETQYF. The DNA of the CDR3 is TGCGCCAGCAGCTTGCCAGGGGACACAGAGACCCAGTACTTC. The full variable domain, rest sourced from reference TRBV5-1 and TRBJ2-5, is KAGVTQTPRYLIKTRGQQVTLSCSPISGHRSVSWYQQTPGQGLQFLFEYFSETQRNKGNFPGRFSGRQFSNSRSEMNVSTLELGDSALYLCASSLPGDTETQYFGPGTRLLVL.

This clonotype turned up a few times. The rearrangement uses TRBV10-3 and TRBJ2-3; 11 nucleotides align to TRBD2. The CDR3 covers 14 residues. Unmatched junction bases numbered 1, after V lost 6 bases and J lost 2 bases. Germline V gene data show CDR1 as ENHRY and CDR2 as SYGVKD. The CDR3 bases are TGTGCCATCAGGACTAGCGGGGTCACAGATACGCAGTATTTT. Its protein is CAIRTSGVTDTQYF.

The J gene is TRBJ2-3, the V gene TRBV7-2; 9 nucleotides agree with TRBD2. J was trimmed by 4 bases and V by 1 base; bases with no gene match: 3. CDR1 is SGHTA, CDR2 FQGNSA, per germline. The CDR3 has 15 residues. Written as DNA, the CDR3 is TGTGCCAGCAGCTTAGGACTAGCGGAACCAGATACGCAGTATTTT. This sequence encodes CASSLGLAEPDTQYF. The full variable domain, in which reference TRBV7-2 and TRBJ2-3 provide the parts outside the CDR3, is GAGVSQSPSNKVTEKGKDVELRCDPISGHTALYWYRQSLGQGLEFLIYFQGNSAPDKSGLPSDRFSAERTGGSVSTLTIQRTQQEDSAVYLCASSLGLAEPDTQYFGPGTRLTVL.

This clonotype was counted ten times or more. V usage is TRBV4-3 and J usage is TRBJ1-1, with D unresolved. The CDR3 extends over 15 amino acids. Per germline, CDR1 LGHNA and CDR2 YSLEER. The ends were cut back, 0 bases at V and 2 bases at J, with 10 bases in the middle. The CDR3 DNA reads TGCGCCAGCAGCCAAGAATCCCGCGGAAACACTGAAGCTTTCTTT. Translating it yields CASSQESRGNTEAFF.

This clonotype was observed a few times. The chain links TRBV7-9 to TRBJ1-2; D may be TRBD1 (5 bases). Trimming took off 3 bases at V and 5 bases at J, with 13 bases between the two ends. The CDR3 covers 14 residues. Germline CDR1 SEHNR, CDR2 FQNEAQ (reference sequence). This CDR3 reads CASSFAGNLYGYTF. The DNA of the CDR3 is TGTGCCAGCAGCTTCGCAGGGAATCTGTATGGCTACACCTTC.

This clonotype was recorded many times. This chain links TRBV4-2 with TRBJ2-1; 8 bases line up with TRBD2. V was pared by 3 bases and J by 1 base, with 20 bases of the junction left unmatched. Germline V gives CDR1 LGHNA, CDR2 YNFKEQ. The CDR3 consists of 21 residues. The CDR3 nucleotides read TGTGCCAGCAGCCACACCCTTAGTAGGCGGGGGGTAGAGAGATCCTACAATGAGCAGTTCTTC. Translated, it gives CASSHTLSRRGVERSYNEQFF.

The sample holds a few counts of this clonotype. The chain is built from TRBV7-8 and TRBJ1-4, with D hard to call. The V gene lost 5 bases and the J gene lost 0 bases, with 13 bases spanning the gap. This CDR3 has 16 amino acids. Germline V CDR1 and CDR2: SGHVS, FQNEAQ. The CDR3 sequence is CASSPDRIATNEKLFF. The CDR3 DNA follows: TGTGCCAGCAGCCCAGACCGAATAGCAACTAATGAAAAACTGTTTTTT.

This clonotype turned up a few times. The chain links TRBV7-2 to TRBJ2-5; D remains unclear. This CDR3 contains 14 residues. V shed 5 bases and J shed 5 bases, with 15 bases lying between them. Germline V gene data show CDR1 as SGHTA and CDR2 as FQGNSA. The CDR3 DNA sequence: TGTGCCAGCAGCCCTTCCGGTGTGGGGGAGACCCAGTACTTC. As protein: CASSPSGVGETQYF. The full variable domain, completed using reference TRBV7-2 and TRBJ2-5, is GAGVSQSPSNKVTEKGKDVELRCDPISGHTALYWYRQSLGQGLEFLIYFQGNSAPDKSGLPSDRFSAERTGGSVSTLTIQRTQQEDSAVYLCASSPSGVGETQYFGPGTRLLVL.

Comments on this clonotype: The CDR3 ends on some other residue instead of the conserved phenylalanine or tryptophan, so this is likely a read error. The V call is TRBV12-3 or TRBV12-4, the J call TRBJ2-2; D unclear. The CDR3 extends over 13 amino acids. Between the trimmed V and J ends, which lost 3 bases and 8 bases, there was a span of 10 bases. The CDR3 loop reads CASSFRPLGELFS. The CDR3, as DNA: TGTGCCAGCAGTTTTAGACCGTTAGGGGAGCTGTTTTCT.

This clonotype was detected a few times. The chain joins TRBV7-2 to TRBJ2-7; D assignment may be TRBD1 or TRBD2 (5 bases each). V was shortened by 0 bases and J by 4 bases, with 16 bases between the two germline ends. The CDR3 consists of 16 residues. Germline V gene sequence: CDR1 SGHTA, CDR2 FQGNSA. Here the CDR3 reads CASSLAPGPRHYEQYF. CDR3 nucleotides: TGTGCCAGCAGCTTAGCACCGGGACCCAGACATTACGAGCAGTACTTC.

This clonotype turned up a few times. The rearrangement joins TRBV6-6 to TRBJ1-6, with a tentative D call TRBD1 (5 bases). The CDR3 is 16 amino acids. Germline V lookup: CDR1 MNHNY, CDR2 SVGAGI (reference sequence). Trimming removed 11 bases at V and 8 bases at J, with 25 bases between. CDR3: CAASQRGELTHSPLHF. DNA of the CDR3: TGTGCCGCGTCACAGCGGGGCGAGCTAACACATTCACCCCTCCACTTT.

Only a few counts were recorded for this clonotype. This sequence joins TRBV20-1 and TRBJ2-4, with unresolved D. The CDR3 runs 15 residues. In germline, CDR1 is DFQATT, CDR2 SNEGSKA (reference sequence). The DNA for the CDR3 is TGCAGCTGCCTGGACCGGCAGTTAGCCAAAAACATTCAGTACTTC. Amino acids: CSCLDRQLAKNIQYF.